A single sample gave rise to the 24 T cell receptor beta chains below, sequenced in a study of cytotoxic CD8 clonotypes in ibrutinib-treated CLL. Some clones are missing from TCRdb's copy, which holds only in-frame ones; the method was immunoSEQ multiplex PCR. The sample contains 270,000 or so clones, 65% to 85% of which appear only once. The sequenced sample was PBMCs, obtained at disease progression, from a patient treated with ibrutinib. These receptors were collected from a human donor with chronic lymphocytic leukemia.

The chain has TRBV6-5 and TRBJ1-2, with unresolved D. CDR1 MNHEY and CDR2 SVGAGI come from the germline V gene. The V end lost 4 bases, the J end lost 2 bases, and 11 bases lay between the germline ends. This CDR3 has 14 residues. CDR3 in amino acids: CASSSPTSNYGYTF. Here the CDR3 DNA reads TGTGCCAGCAGTTCTCCGACTTCCAACTATGGCTACACCTTC.

This chain links TRBV6-5 with TRBJ2-7, with a weak D call TRBD2 (6 bases). CDR3 length equals 13 residues. CDR1 and CDR2 (germline): MNHEY, SVGAGI. The ends were cut back, 7 bases at V and 3 bases at J, with 13 bases in the middle. As DNA, the CDR3 is TGTGCCAGCAAGCCGGGACTGAACTACGAGCAGTACTTC. It yields the protein CASKPGLNYEQYF.

This chain links TRBV15 with TRBJ2-3, with TRBD2 matching over 14 bases. Germline V gene sequence: CDR1 LNHNV, CDR2 YYDKDF (reference sequence). The trim removed 5 bases at V and 4 bases at J, leaving 8 bases unmatched. CDR3 size: 17 residues. The CDR3 DNA reads as TGTGCCACCAGCCCGCTGACTAGCGGGGGGGGAGCAGATACGCAGTATTTT. Encoded protein: CATSPLTSGGGADTQYF.

V and J are TRBV2 and TRBJ2-7; D gene uncertain. CDR1 SNHLY and CDR2 FYNNEI come from the germline V gene. V dropped 3 bases and J dropped 2 bases, with 11 bases sitting between them. The CDR3 is 14 amino acids. The CDR3, as DNA: TGTGCCAGCAGTGAGAGGCAACGAACCTACGAGCAGTACTTC. Its translation: CASSERQRTYEQYF.

This clone was detected a few times. This chain joins TRBV15 and TRBJ2-6, with D possibly TRBD2 on 6 matching bases. The CDR3 consists of 16 residues. V was shortened by 1 base and J by 4 bases, with 11 bases between the two germline ends. Germline-derived CDR1 and CDR2 are LNHNV and YYDKDF (reference sequence). For the CDR3, the DNA is TGTGCCACCAGCAGAGCGGAGGGGACCGGGGCCAACGTCCTGACTTTC. Its protein product is CATSRAEGTGANVLTF.

The chain recombines TRBV5-1 with TRBJ1-2; 9 bases align to TRBD1. The germline V gene has CDR1 SGHRS and CDR2 YFSETQ. The CDR3 loop spans 14 amino acids. J was trimmed by 6 bases and V by 3 bases; bases with no gene match: 6. The CDR3 DNA follows: TGCGCCAGCAGCTCCAGACAGGGGGTGGATGGCTACACCTTC. Its protein product is CASSSRQGVDGYTF.

V gene TRBV9 combines with J gene TRBJ1-3; TRBD1 is a possible D gene (6 bases). Germline V lookup: CDR1 SGDLS, CDR2 YYNGEE. Trimming pared 1 base from V and 4 bases from J, leaving 9 bases between. This CDR3 region has 14 residues. The DNA for the CDR3 is TGTGCCAGCAGCGTAAACAGGGAAGGAAACACCATATATTTT. As protein: CASSVNREGNTIYF.

This chain uses TRBV4-1 with TRBJ1-5, with D unclear. CDR1 MGHRA and CDR2 YSYEKL come from the germline V gene. This CDR3 contains 14 residues. The V end was cut by 0 bases, the J end by 4 bases, with 7 bases between. The CDR3 region is CASSQDRGNQPQHF. CDR3 nucleotide sequence: TGCGCCAGCAGCCAAGATCGGGGAAATCAGCCCCAGCATTTT.

This chain connects TRBV5-1 to TRBJ1-1; the D is unclear. There are 16 residues in the CDR3. V was cut by 8 bases and J by 1 base, with 21 bases left in between. The germline CDR1 and CDR2 sequences are SGHRS and YFSETQ. The CDR3 DNA sequence: TGCGCCAGAGAAAAAGTGGCCTTCACCCCGAACACTGAAGCTTTCTTT. This gives the protein CAREKVAFTPNTEAFF.

This clone was counted a single time. The chain couples TRBV19 to TRBJ1-1; D ambiguous. Per the germline V gene, CDR1 is LNHDA and CDR2 is SQIVND (reference sequence). This CDR3 region has 15 residues. Trimming removed 0 bases at V and 0 bases at J, with 8 bases between. CDR3 DNA sequence: TGTGCCAGTAGTATAGACGGAGCTATGAACACTGAAGCTTTCTTT. Protein: CASSIDGAMNTEAFF.

The chain joins TRBV7-9 to TRBJ2-5; tentatively, D is TRBD2 (6 bases). V shed 1 base and J shed 5 bases, with 11 bases lying between them. This CDR3 spans 14 amino acids. The germline V gene encodes CDR1 SEHNR and CDR2 FQNEAQ (reference sequence). The CDR3 loop reads CASSLVAGRETQYF. The DNA of the CDR3 is TGTGCCAGCAGCTTAGTCGCGGGGCGGGAGACCCAGTACTTC.

Comment on this clone: This specimen includes other DNA sequences encoding the same CDR3. The rearrangement uses TRBV5-1 and TRBJ2-5; the match to TRBD2 covers 12 bases. Germline CDR1 and CDR2: SGHRS and YFSETQ. V trimming: 0 bases; J trimming: 4 bases; junction bases outside the gene matches: 1. This CDR3 is 15 amino acids long. CDR3 in DNA: TGCGCCAGCAGCTTGGTACTAGCGGGAGGAGAGACCCAGTACTTC. This gives the protein CASSLVLAGGETQYF.

This clone was seen only a few times. The chain has TRBV29-1 and TRBJ2-3; 8 bases fit TRBD1. CDR1 is SQVTM, CDR2 ANQGSEA, per germline. The CDR3 sequence is 14 residues long. V was pared by 8 bases and J by 4 bases, with 11 bases of the junction left unmatched. Here the CDR3 reads CSYGQGILSDTQYF. The CDR3 coding sequence is TGCAGCTACGGACAGGGTATCCTCTCAGATACGCAGTATTTT.

Worth noting for this clone: One junction end does not reproduce the germline sequence, and a read error may be involved. The chain combines TRBV5-1 with TRBJ2-5; 8 bases align to TRBD1. Germline-derived CDR1 and CDR2 are SGHRS and YFSETQ. The CDR3 consists of 13 residues. CDR3 sequence (DNA): TGCGCCAGCAGTTTGGACAGGGTGGAGACCCAGTACTTC. Its translation is CASSLDRVETQYF.

This rearrangement joins TRBV15 to TRBJ2-2; tentatively, D is TRBD1 (7 bases). This CDR3 comprises 16 residues. The V gene lost 0 bases and the J gene lost 5 bases, with 13 bases spanning the gap. The V gene's germline CDR1 is LNHNV and CDR2 YYDKDF (reference sequence). The CDR3 reads CATSRDRGRLTGELFF. CDR3 nucleotide sequence: TGTGCCACCAGCAGAGACAGGGGGAGGCTTACCGGGGAGCTGTTTTTT. The variable domain in full, completed from reference TRBV15 and TRBJ2-2, reads DAMVIQNPRYQVTQFGKPVTLSCSQTLNHNVMYWYQQKSSQAPKLLFHYYDKDFNNEADTPDNFQSRRPNTSFCFLDIRSPGLGDTAMYLCATSRDRGRLTGELFFGEGSRLTVL.

This rearrangement joins TRBV5-1 to TRBJ2-1; the D is unclear. CDR3 length: 13 amino acids. V lost 4 bases to trimming and J lost 5 bases, with 10 bases between them. In germline, CDR1 is SGHRS, CDR2 YFSETQ. The CDR3 is CASSPFINNEQFF. CDR3 DNA: TGCGCCAGCAGCCCATTCATAAACAATGAGCAGTTCTTC.

The V gene is TRBV27, the J gene TRBJ1-2; D is perhaps TRBD1 (6 bases). V lost 2 bases and J lost 4, with 8 bases in between. Per the germline V gene, CDR1 is MNHEY and CDR2 is SMNVEV (reference sequence). This CDR3 has 13 amino acids. This chain's CDR3 is CASSLEGGYGYTF. CDR3 nucleotides: TGTGCCAGCAGTTTAGAAGGGGGCTATGGCTACACCTTC.

The chain has TRBV7-9 and TRBJ2-7; 8 nucleotides align to TRBD2. The CDR3 spans 15 residues. Trimming removed 3 bases from V and 0 bases from J; junction bases left unmatched: 4. The germline CDR1 and CDR2 sequences are SEHNR and FQNEAQ (reference sequence). The CDR3 loop is CASSLREVSSYEQYF. In DNA form, the CDR3 reads TGTGCCAGCAGCTTGCGGGAGGTTAGCTCCTACGAGCAGTACTTC.

This chain connects TRBV14 to TRBJ2-3; possibly TRBD1 for D (6 bases). Germline V gene lookup returns CDR1 SGHDN and CDR2 FVKESK. V lost 4 bases to trimming and J lost 0 bases, with 8 bases between them. The CDR3 has 14 amino acids. The CDR3: CASSPGQSTDTQYF. The CDR3 region has the DNA TGTGCCAGCAGCCCGGGACAAAGCACAGATACGCAGTATTTT.

The sample holds a few counts of this clone. The J gene is TRBJ2-7, the V gene TRBV19; D is uncertain. CDR3 length: 15 amino acids. The V gene lost 2 bases and the J gene lost 3 bases, with 14 bases spanning the gap. The germline gives CDR1 LNHDA, CDR2 SQIVND (reference sequence). The CDR3 bases are TGTGCCAGTAGTATAAGTCAAGGTGGGCACTACGAGCAGTACTTC. This sequence encodes CASSISQGGHYEQYF.

The chain carries TRBV28 and TRBJ1-4; D gene ambiguous. From germline, CDR1 is MDHEN and CDR2 SYDVKM. The ends were cut back, 6 bases at V and 7 bases at J, with 12 bases in the middle. The CDR3 runs to 13 residues. CDR3 residues: CASRSSGPEKLFF. In DNA, the CDR3 is TGTGCCAGCAGATCCAGCGGTCCTGAAAAACTGTTTTTT.

The chain carries TRBV21-1 and TRBJ1-5; the table assigns TRBD1, which was not confirmed against the DNA. TRBV21-1 is flagged as a pseudogene. This CDR3 has 15 residues. Here the CDR3 reads CASSKGGRGNQPQHF. In DNA form, the CDR3 reads TGTGCCAGCAGCAAAGGTGGCAGGGGCAATCAGCCCCAGCATTTT.

The gene calls are TRBV5-5 and TRBJ1-3; D may be TRBD1 (6 bases). This CDR3 has 15 residues. Trimming removed 4 bases at V and 0 bases at J, with 11 bases between. Per germline, CDR1 SGHKS and CDR2 YYEKEE (reference sequence). The CDR3 coding sequence is TGTGCCAGCAGCATACAGGGATTCTCTGGAAACACCATATATTTT. Its protein product is CASSIQGFSGNTIYF.

J is TRBJ1-2 and V is TRBV14; D is ambiguous. Trimming removed 0 bases at V and 4 bases at J, with 9 bases between. CDR1 SGHDN and CDR2 FVKESK come from the germline V gene. The CDR3 runs to 14 residues. In DNA form, the CDR3 reads TGTGCCAGCAGCCAAGAGGGCAGGACCTATGGCTACACCTTC. This encodes CASSQEGRTYGYTF. Complete variable domain (other parts from reference TRBV14 and TRBJ1-2): EAGVTQFPSHSVIEKGQTVTLRCDPISGHDNLYWYRRVMGKEIKFLLHFVKESKQDESGMPNNRFLAERTGGTYSTLKVQPAELEDSGVYFCASSQEGRTYGYTFGSGTRLTVV.